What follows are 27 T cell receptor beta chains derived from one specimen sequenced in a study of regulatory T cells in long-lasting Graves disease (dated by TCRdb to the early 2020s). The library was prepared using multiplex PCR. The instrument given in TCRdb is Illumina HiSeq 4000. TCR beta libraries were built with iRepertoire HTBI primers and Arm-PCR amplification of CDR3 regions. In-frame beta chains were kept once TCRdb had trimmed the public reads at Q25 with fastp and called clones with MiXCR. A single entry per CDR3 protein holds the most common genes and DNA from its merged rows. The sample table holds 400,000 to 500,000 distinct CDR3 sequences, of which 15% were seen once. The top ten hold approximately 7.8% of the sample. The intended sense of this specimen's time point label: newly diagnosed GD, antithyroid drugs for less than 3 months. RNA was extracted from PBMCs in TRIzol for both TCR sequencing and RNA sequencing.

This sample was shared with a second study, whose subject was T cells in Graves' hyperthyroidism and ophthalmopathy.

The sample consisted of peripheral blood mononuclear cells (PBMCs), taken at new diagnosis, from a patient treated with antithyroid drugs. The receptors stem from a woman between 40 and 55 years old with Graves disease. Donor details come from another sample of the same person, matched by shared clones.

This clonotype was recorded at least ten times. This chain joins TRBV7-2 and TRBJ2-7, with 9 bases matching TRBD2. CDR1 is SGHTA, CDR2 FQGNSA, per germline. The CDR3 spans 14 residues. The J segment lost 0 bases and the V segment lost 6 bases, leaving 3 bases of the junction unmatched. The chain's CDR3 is CASRPTSGSYEQYF. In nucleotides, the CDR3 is TGTGCCAGCAGACCGACTAGCGGCTCCTACGAGCAGTACTTC.

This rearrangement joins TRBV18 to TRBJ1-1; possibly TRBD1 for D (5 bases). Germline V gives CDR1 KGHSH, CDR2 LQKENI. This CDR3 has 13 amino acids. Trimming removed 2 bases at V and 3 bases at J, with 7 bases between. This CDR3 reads CASSPGTHTEAFF. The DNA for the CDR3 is TGTGCCAGCTCACCAGGGACCCACACTGAAGCTTTCTTT.

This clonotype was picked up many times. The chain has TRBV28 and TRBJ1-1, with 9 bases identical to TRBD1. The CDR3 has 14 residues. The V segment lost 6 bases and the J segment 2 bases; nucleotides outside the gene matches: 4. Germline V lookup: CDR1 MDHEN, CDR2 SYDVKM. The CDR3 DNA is TGTGCCAGCAGGCTGACAGGGGGAAACACTGAAGCTTTCTTT. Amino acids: CASRLTGGNTEAFF. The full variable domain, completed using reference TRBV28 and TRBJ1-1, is DVKVTQSSRYLVKRTGEKVFLECVQDMDHENMFWYRQDPGLGLRLIYFSYDVKMKEKGDIPEGYSVSREKKERFSLILESASTNQTSMYLCASRLTGGNTEAFFGQGTRLTVV.

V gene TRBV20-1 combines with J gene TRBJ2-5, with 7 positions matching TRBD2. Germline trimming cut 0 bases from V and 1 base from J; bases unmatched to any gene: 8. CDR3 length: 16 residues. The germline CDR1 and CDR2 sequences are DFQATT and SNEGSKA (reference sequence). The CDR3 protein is CSARDWAGAVQETQYF. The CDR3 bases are TGCAGTGCTAGAGATTGGGCGGGAGCGGTCCAAGAGACCCAGTACTTC.

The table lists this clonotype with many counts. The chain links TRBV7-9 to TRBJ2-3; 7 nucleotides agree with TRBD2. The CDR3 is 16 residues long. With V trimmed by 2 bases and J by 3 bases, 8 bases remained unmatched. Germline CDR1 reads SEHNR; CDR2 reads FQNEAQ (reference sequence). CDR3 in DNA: TGTGCCAGCAGCTTATCTAGCGGCCTCTCTACAGATACGCAGTATTTT. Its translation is CASSLSSGLSTDTQYF.

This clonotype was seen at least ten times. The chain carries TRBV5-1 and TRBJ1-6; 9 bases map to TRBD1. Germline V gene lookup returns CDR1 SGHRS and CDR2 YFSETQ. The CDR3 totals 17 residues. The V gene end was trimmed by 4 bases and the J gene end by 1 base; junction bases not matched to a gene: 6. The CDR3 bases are TGCGCCAGCAGCCTGGGGACAGGGAAGTCCTATAATTCACCCCTCCACTTT. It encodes CASSLGTGKSYNSPLHF.

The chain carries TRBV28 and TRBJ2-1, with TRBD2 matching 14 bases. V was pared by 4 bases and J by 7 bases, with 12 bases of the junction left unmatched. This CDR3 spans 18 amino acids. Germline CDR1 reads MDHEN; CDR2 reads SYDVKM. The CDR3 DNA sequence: TGTGCCAGCAGTTCACCAGGGACTAGCGGGAGATTTGATAATGAGCAGTTCTTC. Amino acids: CASSSPGTSGRFDNEQFF.

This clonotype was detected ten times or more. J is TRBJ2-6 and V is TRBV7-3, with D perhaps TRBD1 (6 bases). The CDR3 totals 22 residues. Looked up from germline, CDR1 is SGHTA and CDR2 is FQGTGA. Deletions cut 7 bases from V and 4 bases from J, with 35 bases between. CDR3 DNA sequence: TGTGCCAGCATCCGCAGGGGCCGACCTGTTGTTACGGACGGGCCGGGGGCCAACGTCCTGACTTTC. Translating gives CASIRRGRPVVTDGPGANVLTF.

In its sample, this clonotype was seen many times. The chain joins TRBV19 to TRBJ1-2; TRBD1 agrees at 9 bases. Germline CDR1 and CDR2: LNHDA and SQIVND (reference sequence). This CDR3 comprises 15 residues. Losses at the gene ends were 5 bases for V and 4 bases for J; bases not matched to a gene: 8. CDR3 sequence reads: CASSAAGTGSYGYTF. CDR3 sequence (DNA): TGTGCCAGTAGTGCAGCCGGGACAGGGTCCTATGGCTACACCTTC.

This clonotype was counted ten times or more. DNA for the CDR3: TGTGCCAGCAGCTCGGCCGAGGGTGAAGCTTTCTTT. Protein sequence: CASSSAEGEAFF. The rearrangement joins TRBV11-2 to TRBJ1-1; D gene uncertain. Germline V gene sequence: CDR1 SGHAT, CDR2 FQNNGV. The CDR3 has 12 residues. V lost 4 bases to trimming and J lost 7 bases, with 10 bases between them.

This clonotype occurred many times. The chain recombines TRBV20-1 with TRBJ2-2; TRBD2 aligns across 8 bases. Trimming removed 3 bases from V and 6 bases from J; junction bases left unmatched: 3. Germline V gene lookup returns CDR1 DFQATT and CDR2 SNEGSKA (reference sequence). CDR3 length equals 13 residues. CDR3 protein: CSASLTSAGELFF. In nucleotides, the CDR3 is TGCAGTGCTAGCCTGACTAGCGCCGGGGAGCTGTTTTTT.

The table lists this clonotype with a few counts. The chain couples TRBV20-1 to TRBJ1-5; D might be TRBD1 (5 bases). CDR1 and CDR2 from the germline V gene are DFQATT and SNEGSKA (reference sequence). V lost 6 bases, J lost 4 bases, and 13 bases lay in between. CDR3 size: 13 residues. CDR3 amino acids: CSASTGGNQPQHF. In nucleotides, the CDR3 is TGCAGTGCATCTACCGGGGGGAATCAGCCCCAGCATTTT.

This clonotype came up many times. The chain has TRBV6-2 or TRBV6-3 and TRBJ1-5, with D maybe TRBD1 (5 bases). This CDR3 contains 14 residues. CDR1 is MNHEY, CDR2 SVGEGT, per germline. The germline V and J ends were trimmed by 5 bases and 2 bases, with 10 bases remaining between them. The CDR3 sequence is CASSEGAGNQPQHF. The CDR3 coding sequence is TGTGCCAGCAGTGAAGGGGCAGGCAATCAGCCCCAGCATTTT.

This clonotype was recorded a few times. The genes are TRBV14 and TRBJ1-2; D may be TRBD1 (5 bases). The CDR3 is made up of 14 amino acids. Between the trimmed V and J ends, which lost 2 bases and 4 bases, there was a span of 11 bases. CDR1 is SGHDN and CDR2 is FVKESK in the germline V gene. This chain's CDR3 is CASSQRGGFYGYTF. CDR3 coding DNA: TGTGCCAGCAGCCAACGGGGCGGGTTCTATGGCTACACCTTC.

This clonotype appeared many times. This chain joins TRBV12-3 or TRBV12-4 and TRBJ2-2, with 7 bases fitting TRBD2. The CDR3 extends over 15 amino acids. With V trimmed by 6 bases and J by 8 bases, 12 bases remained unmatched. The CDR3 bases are TGTGCCAGCAGGGGTGAGGGAGGGTCCGCGGGGGAGCTGTTTTTT. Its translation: CASRGEGGSAGELFF.

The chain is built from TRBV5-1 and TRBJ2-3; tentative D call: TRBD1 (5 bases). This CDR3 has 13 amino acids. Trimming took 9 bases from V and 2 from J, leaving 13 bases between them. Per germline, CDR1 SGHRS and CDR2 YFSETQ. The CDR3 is CANQGTPTDTQYF. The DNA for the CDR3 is TGCGCCAACCAGGGCACCCCCACAGATACGCAGTATTTT.

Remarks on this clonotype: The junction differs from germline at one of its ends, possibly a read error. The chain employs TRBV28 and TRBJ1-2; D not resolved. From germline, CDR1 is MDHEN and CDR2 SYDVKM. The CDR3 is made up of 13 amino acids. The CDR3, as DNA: TGTGCCGGCAGTTTAGGCCTGAACTATGGCTACACCTTC. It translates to CAGSLGLNYGYTF.

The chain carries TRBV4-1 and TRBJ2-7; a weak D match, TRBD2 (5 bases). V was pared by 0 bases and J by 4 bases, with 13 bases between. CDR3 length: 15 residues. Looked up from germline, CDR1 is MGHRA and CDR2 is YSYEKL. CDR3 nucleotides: TGCGCCAGCAGCCAAGAGATGGGGAGAACTTACGAGCAGTACTTC. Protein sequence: CASSQEMGRTYEQYF.

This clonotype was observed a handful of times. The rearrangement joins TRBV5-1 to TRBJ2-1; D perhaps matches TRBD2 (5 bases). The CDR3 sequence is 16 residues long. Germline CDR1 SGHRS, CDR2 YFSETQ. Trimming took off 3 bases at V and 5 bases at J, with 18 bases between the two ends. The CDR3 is CASSYVAGLGNNEQFF. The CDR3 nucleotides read TGCGCCAGCAGCTATGTGGCTGGACTGGGTAACAATGAGCAGTTCTTC.

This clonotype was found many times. The CDR3 loop reads CASSLVSKFGTGAKNIQYF. Here the CDR3 DNA reads TGCGCCAGCAGCTTGGTTTCTAAGTTCGGGACAGGGGCGAAAAACATTCAGTACTTC. J is TRBJ2-4 and V is TRBV5-1; 10 bases are a match to TRBD1. Trimming took 0 bases from V and 4 from J; bases not matched to a gene: 13. The length of the CDR3 is 19 residues. Germline values: CDR1 SGHRS, CDR2 YFSETQ.

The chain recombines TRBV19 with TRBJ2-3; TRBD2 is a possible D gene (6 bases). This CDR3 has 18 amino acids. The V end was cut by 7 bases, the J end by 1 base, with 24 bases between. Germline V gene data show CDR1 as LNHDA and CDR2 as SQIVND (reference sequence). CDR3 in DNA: TGTGCCAGTACCCAAAGGAGGGGTAAAGGGGCGGGCACAGATACGCAGTATTTT. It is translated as CASTQRRGKGAGTDTQYF.

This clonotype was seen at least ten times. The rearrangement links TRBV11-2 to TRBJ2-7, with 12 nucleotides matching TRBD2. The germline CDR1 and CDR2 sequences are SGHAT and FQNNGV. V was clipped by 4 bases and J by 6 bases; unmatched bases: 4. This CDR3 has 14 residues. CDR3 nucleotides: TGTGCCAGCAGCTCCGGACTAGCGGGATCCGAGCAGTACTTC. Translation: CASSSGLAGSEQYF.

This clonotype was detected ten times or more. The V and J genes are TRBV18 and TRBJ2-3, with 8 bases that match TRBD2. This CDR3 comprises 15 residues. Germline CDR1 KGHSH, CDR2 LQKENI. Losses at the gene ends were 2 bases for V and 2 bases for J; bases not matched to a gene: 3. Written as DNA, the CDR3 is TGTGCCAGCTCACCAACAGCGGGAGCCACAGATACGCAGTATTTT. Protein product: CASSPTAGATDTQYF.

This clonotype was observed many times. The CDR3 protein is CASSYGSGRPRDEQFF. CDR3 sequence (DNA): TGTGCCAGCAGCTACGGGAGCGGGAGGCCAAGGGATGAGCAGTTCTTC. The chain joins TRBV28 to TRBJ2-1; 9 bases are a match to TRBD2. Trimming at V came to 6 bases and at J to 8 bases, leaving 14 bases not matched to a gene. Germline CDR1 reads MDHEN; CDR2 reads SYDVKM. The CDR3 has 16 residues. Full variable domain (remainder filled in from reference TRBV28 and TRBJ2-1): DVKVTQSSRYLVKRTGEKVFLECVQDMDHENMFWYRQDPGLGLRLIYFSYDVKMKEKGDIPEGYSVSREKKERFSLILESASTNQTSMYLCASSYGSGRPRDEQFFGPGTRLTVL.

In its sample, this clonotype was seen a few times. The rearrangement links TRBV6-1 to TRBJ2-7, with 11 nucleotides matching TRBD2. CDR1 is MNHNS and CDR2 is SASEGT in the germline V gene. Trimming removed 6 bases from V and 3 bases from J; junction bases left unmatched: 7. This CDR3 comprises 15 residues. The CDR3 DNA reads TGTGCCAGCAGGGTGACTAGCGGGACGGGCTACGAGCAGTACTTC. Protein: CASRVTSGTGYEQYF.

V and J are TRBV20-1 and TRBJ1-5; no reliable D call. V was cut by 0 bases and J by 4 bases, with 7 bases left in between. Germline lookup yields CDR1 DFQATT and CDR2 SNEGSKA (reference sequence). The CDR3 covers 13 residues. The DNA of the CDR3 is TGCAGTGCTAGAGATATAGGGAATCAGCCCCAGCATTTT. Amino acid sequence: CSARDIGNQPQHF.

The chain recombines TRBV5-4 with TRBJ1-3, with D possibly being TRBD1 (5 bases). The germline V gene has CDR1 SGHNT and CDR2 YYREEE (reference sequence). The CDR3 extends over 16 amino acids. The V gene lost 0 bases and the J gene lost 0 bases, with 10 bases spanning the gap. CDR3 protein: CASSLVGATSGNTIYF. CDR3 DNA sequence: TGTGCCAGCAGCTTGGTTGGGGCTACCTCTGGAAACACCATATATTTT. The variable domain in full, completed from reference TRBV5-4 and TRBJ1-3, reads ETGVTQSPTHLIKTRGQQVTLRCSSQSGHNTVSWYQQALGQGPQFIFQYYREEENGRGNFPPRFSGLQFPNYSSELNVNALELDDSALYLCASSLVGATSGNTIYFGEGSWLTVV.